One and the same sample provided the 27 T cell receptor beta chains below, sequenced in a study of T cells after yellow fever vaccination. TCRdb ran MiXCR on the 5' RACE reads and lists one entry per CDR3 protein. The sample lists about 170,000 distinct CDR3 sequences, 11% occurring once. The source was CD8+ T cells sorted from PBMCs, collected 15 days after the yellow fever booster vaccination. The origin of the receptors is a man aged 18-30 years who received the YFV17D yellow fever vaccine.

In this sample, this clonotype turned up a few times. The rearrangement uses TRBV6-2 or TRBV6-3 and TRBJ2-4; weak D call: TRBD2 (5 bases). V lost 11 bases to trimming and J lost 9 bases, with 14 bases between them. The CDR3 has 11 amino acids. Germline lookup yields CDR1 MNHEY and CDR2 SVGEGT. As DNA, the CDR3 is TGTGCCGCCGGACTTCCGCCCATTCAGTACTTC. This gives the protein CAAGLPPIQYF.

The V gene is TRBV7-3, the J gene TRBJ2-3; D tentatively reads TRBD1 or TRBD2 (5 bases each). Germline V lookup: CDR1 SGHTA, CDR2 FQGTGA. The CDR3 runs to 16 residues. V was cut by 5 bases and J by 1 base, with 16 bases left in between. In DNA form, the CDR3 reads TGTGCCAGCAGCCCCGGGGCCGGTATAGGCACAGATACGCAGTATTTT. Protein: CASSPGAGIGTDTQYF.

The V gene is TRBV12-3 or TRBV12-4, the J gene TRBJ2-7; D remains unclear. This CDR3 has 12 residues. Trimming took 7 bases from V and 3 from J, leaving 10 bases between them. CDR3 coding DNA: TGTGCCAGCACCCTCGACCACTACGAGCAGTACTTC. Its translation: CASTLDHYEQYF.

This clonotype turned up a few times. The V call is TRBV7-8, the J call TRBJ2-6; D perhaps matches TRBD2 (6 bases). The ends were cut back, 0 bases at V and 0 bases at J, with 12 bases in the middle. This CDR3 comprises 18 residues. Germline CDR1 reads SGHVS; CDR2 reads FQNEAQ. The CDR3 DNA is TGTGCCAGCAGCTTAGCGCACGGGGGATTCTCTGGGGCCAACGTCCTGACTTTC. This gives the protein CASSLAHGGFSGANVLTF.

Ten or more counts support this clonotype. The chain employs TRBV10-3 and TRBJ2-3; TRBD2 agrees at 9 bases. Looked up from germline, CDR1 is ENHRY and CDR2 is SYGVKD. The CDR3 is made up of 16 amino acids. V was pared by 8 bases and J by 3 bases, with 12 bases of the junction left unmatched. CDR3 DNA sequence: TGTGCCATCGGCGCCTCGGGGAGCGGGGGGACAGATACGCAGTATTTT. Its translation: CAIGASGSGGTDTQYF.

Ten or more counts support this clonotype. V is TRBV20-1 and J is TRBJ2-3; D may be TRBD2 (5 bases). The ends were cut back, 3 bases at V and 6 bases at J, with 22 bases in the middle. The V gene's germline CDR1 is DFQATT and CDR2 SNEGSKA (reference sequence). The CDR3 has 16 residues. CDR3 sequence: CSARGFLANSSDTQYF. Written as DNA, the CDR3 is TGCAGTGCTAGGGGCTTTCTAGCAAATAGCTCCGATACGCAGTATTTT.

The chain joins TRBV6-2 or TRBV6-3 to TRBJ1-2; 7 nucleotides align to TRBD1. Trimming removed 0 bases from V and 6 bases from J; junction bases left unmatched: 7. Germline lookup yields CDR1 MNHEY and CDR2 SVGEGT. This CDR3 region has 15 residues. The CDR3 spells CASSYSTLGQDGYTF. In nucleotides, the CDR3 is TGTGCCAGCAGTTACTCGACCCTAGGACAGGATGGCTACACCTTC.

This clonotype showed up just a few times. This rearrangement joins TRBV5-1 to TRBJ2-7; D call uncertain. V was clipped by 1 base and J by 2 bases, with 10 bases between them. The germline gives CDR1 SGHRS, CDR2 YFSETQ. The CDR3 runs to 14 residues. This CDR3 is CASSLYPGAYEQYV. Written as DNA, the CDR3 is TGCGCCAGCAGCTTGTACCCCGGAGCCTACGAGCAGTACGTC.

A few counts support this clonotype. The CDR3 is CASSPRTSGGAPAYEQYF. The CDR3 DNA reads TGCGCCAGCAGCCCAAGGACTAGCGGGGGGGCCCCCGCCTACGAGCAGTACTTC. The J gene is TRBJ2-7, the V gene TRBV5-1; 15 nucleotides agree with TRBD2. The CDR3 is 18 amino acids. Germline CDR1 is SGHRS and CDR2 is YFSETQ. V trimming: 4 bases; J trimming: 2 bases; junction bases outside the gene matches: 10.

This chain links TRBV30 with TRBJ2-5; possibly TRBD1 or TRBD2 for D (5 bases each). Germline V gene sequence: CDR1 GTSNPN, CDR2 SVGIG (reference sequence). V dropped 5 bases and J dropped 4 bases, with 20 bases sitting between them. The CDR3 contains 15 residues. The CDR3 DNA is TGTGCCTGGGACGAAGTGGCACTTGGGGGAGAGACCCAGTACTTC. It codes for CAWDEVALGGETQYF. Using reference TRBV30 and TRBJ2-5 for the parts outside the CDR3, the full variable domain is SQTIHQWPATLVQPVGSPLSLECTVEGTSNPNLYWYRQAAGRGLQLLFYSVGIGQISSEVPQNLSASRPQDRQFILSSKKLLLSDSGFYLCAWDEVALGGETQYFGPGTRLLVL.

This clonotype was detected many times. This chain connects TRBV3-1 to TRBJ2-1, with 7 bases identical to TRBD1. V lost 6 bases, J lost 10 bases, and 6 bases stayed unmatched. CDR1 is LGHDT, CDR2 YNNKEL, per germline (reference sequence). CDR3 length: 12 amino acids. CDR3 in amino acids: CASSFDRVEQFF. The CDR3 region has the DNA TGTGCCAGCAGTTTCGACAGGGTCGAGCAGTTCTTC.

In its sample, this clonotype was seen a few times. The chain employs TRBV7-9 and TRBJ1-5; TRBD1 matches at 10 bases. The CDR3 length is 16 residues. Germline-derived CDR1 and CDR2 are SEHNR and FQNEAQ (reference sequence). Trimming took 1 base from V and 4 from J; bases not matched to a gene: 4. CDR3 in DNA: TGTGCCAGCAGCTTAGGGGACAGGGGTCGAAATCAGCCCCAGCATTTT. This encodes CASSLGDRGRNQPQHF.

This clonotype was recorded a few times. The CDR3 here is CASSLSGSGGLNEQFF. The CDR3 nucleotides are TGTGCCAGCAGCTTAAGCGGTAGCGGGGGCCTCAATGAGCAGTTCTTC. V usage is TRBV7-9 and J usage is TRBJ2-1; 9 nucleotides match TRBD2. Looked up from germline, CDR1 is SEHNR and CDR2 is FQNEAQ (reference sequence). The CDR3 totals 16 residues. V was clipped by 2 bases and J by 6 bases; unmatched bases: 8.

V and J are TRBV10-3 and TRBJ2-2, with 7 bases fitting TRBD2. CDR1 and CDR2 from the germline V gene are ENHRY and SYGVKD. J gave up 1 base and V 8 bases, and 4 bases lay outside the gene matches. The CDR3 is 14 amino acids. The CDR3, as DNA: TGTGCCATCCGGGGGAGGGGGAACACCGGGGAGCTGTTTTTT. Its translation is CAIRGRGNTGELFF.

The V call is TRBV4-3, the J call TRBJ2-2; D uncertain. The CDR3 totals 14 residues. V was shortened by 7 bases and J by 5 bases, with 14 bases between the two germline ends. Germline CDR1 LGHNA, CDR2 YSLEER. The CDR3 loop is CASNKLVDTGELFF. The CDR3 region has the DNA TGCGCCAGCAACAAGTTGGTAGATACCGGGGAGCTGTTTTTT.

The chain joins TRBV5-4 to TRBJ1-6; 9 bases map to TRBD1. The V and J ends lost 7 bases and 7 bases, in that order; junction bases with no gene match: 0. The CDR3 sequence is 12 residues long. Germline V lookup: CDR1 SGHNT, CDR2 YYREEE (reference sequence). The CDR3 bases are TGTGCCAGCGGACAGGGGAATTCACCCCTCCACTTT. Amino acids: CASGQGNSPLHF. The whole variable domain, filled in from reference TRBV5-4 and TRBJ1-6, reads ETGVTQSPTHLIKTRGQQVTLRCSSQSGHNTVSWYQQALGQGPQFIFQYYREEENGRGNFPPRFSGLQFPNYSSELNVNALELDDSALYLCASGQGNSPLHFGNGTRLTVT.

This clonotype appeared a few times. The CDR3 region has the DNA TGTGCCAGCACTCCTACAGGGCTTCTTACTGAAGCTTTCTTT. This encodes CASTPTGLLTEAFF. V and J are TRBV27 and TRBJ1-1, with a weak D call TRBD1 (6 bases). V lost 7 bases to trimming and J lost 5 bases, with 17 bases between them. The CDR3 totals 14 residues. The germline gives CDR1 MNHEY, CDR2 SMNVEV (reference sequence).

This clonotype has more than one count but fewer than ten. The chain is built from TRBV28 and TRBJ2-1, with D unresolved. This CDR3 contains 15 residues. Trimming stripped 3 bases from V and 0 bases from J, with 9 bases between. Germline CDR1 and CDR2: MDHEN and SYDVKM. The CDR3 DNA sequence: TGTGCCAGCAGTTTTGAGCGTAGCTCCTACAATGAGCAGTTCTTC. Residues: CASSFERSSYNEQFF.

Only a few counts were recorded for this clonotype. The chain uses TRBV14 and TRBJ2-3; D is undetermined. Trimming left V 4 bases short and J 6 bases short, with 11 bases between. In germline, CDR1 is SGHDN, CDR2 FVKESK. The CDR3 covers 13 residues. CDR3 DNA sequence: TGTGCCAGCAGCCCTACCCAATGGGATACGCAGTATTTT. Encoded protein: CASSPTQWDTQYF.

This clonotype was counted between two and nine times. The V and J genes are TRBV20-1 and TRBJ1-2; a possible D gene is TRBD1 (5 bases). Germline V CDR1 and CDR2: DFQATT, SNEGSKA (reference sequence). CDR3 length: 15 amino acids. Deletions cut 6 bases from V and 2 bases from J, with 19 bases between. The CDR3 DNA reads as TGCAGTGCCCCGGGGGGAGGGACGGGCAACTATGGCTACACCTTC. Protein sequence: CSAPGGGTGNYGYTF.

This clonotype was picked up a small number of times. This sequence joins TRBV6-2 or TRBV6-3 and TRBJ1-1, with unresolved D. The CDR3 is 13 residues long. The V and J ends lost 0 bases and 7 bases respectively, with 9 bases between them. Looked up from germline, CDR1 is MNHEY and CDR2 is SVGEGT. CDR3 protein: CASSYSMVGEAFF. CDR3 bases: TGTGCCAGCAGTTACTCGATGGTGGGTGAAGCTTTCTTT.

J is TRBJ2-1 and V is TRBV29-1; D gene ambiguous. Deletions cut 7 bases from V and 5 bases from J, with 12 bases between. There are 12 residues in the CDR3. Germline V lookup: CDR1 SQVTM, CDR2 ANQGSEA. This chain's CDR3 is CSALTGNNEQFF. In nucleotides, the CDR3 is TGCAGCGCTCTTACTGGTAACAATGAGCAGTTCTTC.

This rearrangement joins TRBV4-2 to TRBJ2-1; 7 nucleotides line up with TRBD2. Germline trimming cut 0 bases from V and 6 bases from J; bases unmatched to any gene: 8. The CDR3 has 16 residues. CDR1 is LGHNA and CDR2 is YNFKEQ in the germline V gene. The CDR3 sequence: CASSQEGTAGSNEQFF. In DNA, the CDR3 is TGTGCCAGCAGCCAAGAGGGAACAGCGGGGTCCAATGAGCAGTTCTTC.

This clonotype turned up a few times. The chain couples TRBV20-1 to TRBJ1-2; D is perhaps TRBD1 (6 bases). V was pared by 1 base and J by 1 base, with 16 bases between. This CDR3 spans 16 amino acids. In germline, CDR1 is DFQATT, CDR2 SNEGSKA (reference sequence). The DNA of the CDR3 is TGCAGTGCTAGAGTGCCAGGGGCCGGGTTTAACTATGGCTACACCTTC. As protein: CSARVPGAGFNYGYTF.

In this sample, this clonotype turned up a few times. The chain recombines TRBV25-1 with TRBJ2-2; possibly TRBD1 or TRBD2 for D (5 bases each). This CDR3 has 17 residues. Deletions cut 1 base from V and 6 bases from J, with 18 bases between. In germline, CDR1 is MGHDK, CDR2 SYGVNS. The CDR3 loop reads CASSESVVRVGPGELFF. CDR3 sequence (DNA): TGTGCCAGCAGTGAATCGGTTGTGAGGGTGGGACCCGGGGAGCTGTTTTTT.

In this sample, this clonotype turned up a few times. The rearrangement uses TRBV7-6 and TRBJ1-3; D is possibly TRBD1 (6 bases). The CDR3 spans 14 residues. Between the trimmed V and J ends, which lost 1 base and 4 bases, there was a span of 8 bases. Germline CDR1 reads SGHVS; CDR2 reads FNYEAQ. As DNA, the CDR3 is TGTGCCAGCAGCTTAGACAGGGTCGGAAACACCATATATTTT. Its translation: CASSLDRVGNTIYF.

This clonotype was counted only a few times. The chain carries TRBV29-1 and TRBJ1-1, with a tentative D call TRBD1 (5 bases). Deletions cut 7 bases from V and 1 base from J, with 10 bases between. The CDR3 contains 12 residues. Germline V gene lookup returns CDR1 SQVTM and CDR2 ANQGSEA. CDR3 nucleotides: TGCAGCGGGGTCAGGGAGAACACTGAAGCTTTCTTT. Protein product: CSGVRENTEAFF.